A single sample is the source of the 21 T cell receptor beta chains below, sequenced in a study of control samples from healthy donors and cancer patients. Generated by immunoSEQ multiplex PCR, the TCRdb table keeps only in-frame clones and is missing some. The sample has approximately 150,000 clones, 85% to 95% seen once. The sequencing sample was made of blood. These TCRs come from a man aged 40-49 years in good health.

This clone was observed once. The rearrangement uses TRBV28 and TRBJ1-1; D is unclear. This CDR3 spans 14 amino acids. The V end lost 1 base, the J end lost 1 base, and 7 bases lay between the germline ends. Germline-derived CDR1 and CDR2 are MDHEN and SYDVKM. The CDR3 sequence: CASSLSAANTEAFF. The DNA of the CDR3 is TGTGCCAGCAGTTTATCGGCAGCGAACACTGAAGCTTTCTTT.

V is TRBV19 and J is TRBJ1-5; maybe TRBD1 (6 bases). Germline values: CDR1 LNHDA, CDR2 SQIVND (reference sequence). V was shortened by 3 bases and J by 7 bases, with 19 bases between the two germline ends. This CDR3 contains 16 residues. Written as DNA, the CDR3 is TGTGCCAGTAGTATCCGGGGAGTAGGGGGAAACCAGCCCCAGCATTTT. Translated: CASSIRGVGGNQPQHF.

The V gene is TRBV11-2, the J gene TRBJ1-2; D may be TRBD1 (5 bases). The V gene's germline CDR1 is SGHAT and CDR2 FQNNGV. The CDR3 is 13 amino acids. V lost 5 bases to trimming and J lost 1 base, with 8 bases between them. The CDR3 sequence is CASSQGFNYGYTF. DNA for the CDR3: TGTGCCAGCAGCCAGGGCTTTAACTATGGCTACACCTTC.

The chain links TRBV29-1 to TRBJ2-1, with 8 bases lining up with TRBD2. Germline V gene data show CDR1 as SQVTM and CDR2 as ANQGSEA. The CDR3 totals 13 residues. V was clipped by 5 bases and J by 4 bases; unmatched bases: 4. CDR3 nucleotides: TGCAGCGTTCGCCGGGGGGGGTACAATGAGCAGTTCTTC. It translates to CSVRRGGYNEQFF.

The chain employs TRBV11-2 and TRBJ1-2, with TRBD1 matching over 10 bases. V lost 7 bases and J lost 7; bases outside the gene matches: 6. This CDR3 has 13 amino acids. Germline values: CDR1 SGHAT, CDR2 FQNNGV. CDR3 region: CASKGQGGFGYTF. The CDR3 nucleotides are TGTGCCAGCAAAGGACAGGGGGGGTTTGGCTACACCTTC.

The rearrangement uses TRBV6-6 and TRBJ2-2, with TRBD2 matching over 12 bases. The CDR3 length is 17 residues. V shed 5 bases and J 5 bases; nucleotides not matched to a gene: 9. Germline lookup yields CDR1 MNHNY and CDR2 SVGAGI (reference sequence). Written as DNA, the CDR3 is TGTGCCAGCAGTCCCTCGACTAGCGGGAGAGGAACCGGGGAGCTGTTTTTT. Its protein product is CASSPSTSGRGTGELFF.

The V call is TRBV18, the J call TRBJ2-3, with D perhaps matching TRBD2 (6 bases). Germline lookup yields CDR1 KGHSH and CDR2 LQKENI. This CDR3 is built from 17 residues. V was cut by 6 bases and J by 2 bases, with 21 bases left in between. CDR3 loop: CASSLNVGSNPTDTQYF. CDR3 sequence (DNA): TGTGCCAGCTCCTTGAACGTCGGGAGTAACCCCACAGATACGCAGTATTTT.

The table lists this clone with a few counts. The V gene is TRBV11-3, the J gene TRBJ2-7, with D hard to call. Trimming removed 4 bases from V and 3 bases from J, with 7 bases in between. From germline, CDR1 is SGHNT and CDR2 YENEEA. The CDR3 totals 12 residues. The chain's CDR3 is CASSSRGYEQYF. The CDR3 DNA reads TGTGCCAGCAGCTCCCGCGGCTACGAGCAGTACTTC.

The CDR3 here is CASSSWATGGWNYGYTF. CDR3 in DNA: TGTGCCAGCAGTTCCTGGGCCACAGGGGGCTGGAACTATGGCTACACCTTC. The rearrangement links TRBV6-2 or TRBV6-3 to TRBJ1-2; 9 bases are a match to TRBD1. CDR1 is MNHEY and CDR2 is SVGEGT in the germline V gene. Unmatched junction bases numbered 11, after V lost 4 bases and J lost 2 bases. This CDR3 spans 17 amino acids.

V usage is TRBV10-3 and J usage is TRBJ2-3; D unclear. Germline assignment: CDR1 ENHRY and CDR2 SYGVKD. This CDR3 is 14 amino acids long. With 0 bases removed from V and 1 base from J, the gap between germline ends came to 5 bases. The CDR3 protein is CAISESTGTDTQYF. The CDR3 region has the DNA TGTGCCATCAGTGAGTCAACAGGCACAGATACGCAGTATTTT.

The chain links TRBV3-1 (or the pseudogene TRBV3-2) to TRBJ2-2; unclear D gene. The V gene's germline CDR1 is LGHDT and CDR2 YNNKEL (reference sequence). The V and J ends lost 1 base and 7 bases respectively, with 10 bases between them. The length of the CDR3 is 14 residues. For the CDR3, the DNA is TGTGCCAGCAGCCAAGTAGCTCTCGGCGGGGAGCTGTTTTTT. Translated, it gives CASSQVALGGELFF.

The chain employs TRBV6-6 and TRBJ1-6; no definite D call. V was shortened by 3 bases and J by 6 bases, with 9 bases between the two germline ends. From germline, CDR1 is MNHNY and CDR2 SVGAGI (reference sequence). CDR3 length: 14 residues. CDR3 region: CASSYGQLNSPLHF. DNA for the CDR3: TGTGCCAGCAGTTATGGCCAGCTTAATTCACCCCTCCACTTT.

The chain has TRBV5-4 and TRBJ2-7; the D gene could be TRBD1 or TRBD2 (5 bases each). The CDR3 has 14 amino acids. V was shortened by 0 bases and J by 4 bases, with 11 bases between the two germline ends. CDR1 is SGHNT and CDR2 is YYREEE in the germline V gene (reference sequence). CDR3 bases: TGTGCCAGCAGCTTGGATGGGGCGGGTTACGAGCAGTACTTC. As protein: CASSLDGAGYEQYF.

V is TRBV10-3 and J is TRBJ2-7; D remains ambiguous. The germline V gene encodes CDR1 ENHRY and CDR2 SYGVKD. The CDR3 is made up of 13 amino acids. V lost 0 bases and J lost 3, with 6 bases in between. The DNA of the CDR3 is TGTGCCATCAGTGAGTCTCCCGGCTACGAGCAGTACTTC. Translating gives CAISESPGYEQYF.

In this sample, this clone turned up once. V usage is TRBV9 and J usage is TRBJ2-1; possibly TRBD1 for D (5 bases). CDR3 length: 14 residues. Trimming removed 0 bases from V and 2 bases from J, with 6 bases in between. The germline V gene encodes CDR1 SGDLS and CDR2 YYNGEE. The DNA of the CDR3 is TGTGCCAGCAGCGTAGGACAGCCCTACAATGAGCAGTTCTTC. Protein product: CASSVGQPYNEQFF.

The chain combines TRBV14 with TRBJ2-1; 10 bases agree with TRBD2. CDR1 and CDR2 (germline): SGHDN, FVKESK. This CDR3 has 15 amino acids. V lost 6 bases, J lost 5 bases, and 7 bases stayed unmatched. CDR3 nucleotides: TGTGCCAGCAGTCTTAGCGGGAGGATCAACAATGAGCAGTTCTTC. Residues: CASSLSGRINNEQFF.

The chain combines TRBV27 with TRBJ2-7; D is uncertain. This CDR3 comprises 12 residues. The V gene's germline CDR1 is MNHEY and CDR2 SMNVEV (reference sequence). Trimming left V 5 bases short and J 4 bases short, with 9 bases between. The CDR3 reads CASSRWGYEQYF. CDR3 DNA sequence: TGTGCCAGCAGTCGGTGGGGTTACGAGCAGTACTTC.

The rearrangement links TRBV7-9 to TRBJ1-1, with TRBD1 matching 7 bases. V lost 7 bases and J lost 1; bases outside the gene matches: 6. This CDR3 comprises 14 residues. Germline V CDR1 and CDR2: SEHNR, FQNEAQ (reference sequence). DNA for the CDR3: TGTGCCAGCAACCCGGACAGGAGGAACACTGAAGCTTTCTTT. Translation: CASNPDRRNTEAFF.

V and J are TRBV7-2 and TRBJ1-2, with D unresolved. There are 14 residues in the CDR3. The germline V and J ends were trimmed by 4 bases and 0 bases, with 9 bases remaining between them. From germline, CDR1 is SGHTA and CDR2 FQGNSA. The CDR3, as DNA: TGTGCCAGCAGCTCATACCACTCTAACTATGGCTACACCTTC. Residues: CASSSYHSNYGYTF. Filled out from reference TRBV7-2 and TRBJ1-2, the complete variable domain reads GAGVSQSPSNKVTEKGKDVELRCDPISGHTALYWYRQSLGQGLEFLIYFQGNSAPDKSGLPSDRFSAERTGGSVSTLTIQRTQQEDSAVYLCASSSYHSNYGYTFGSGTRLTVV.

Here the CDR3 reads CASRWGSGTEAFF. As DNA, the CDR3 is TGTGCCAGCAGATGGGGGAGCGGCACTGAAGCTTTCTTT. The rearrangement links TRBV2 to TRBJ1-1, with D possibly matching TRBD1 (5 bases). The V and J ends lost 6 bases and 4 bases respectively, with 12 bases between them. Germline CDR1 reads SNHLY; CDR2 reads FYNNEI. This CDR3 comprises 13 residues.

The chain combines TRBV5-4 with TRBJ1-2, with D possibly being TRBD1 (5 bases). Germline V gives CDR1 SGHNT, CDR2 YYREEE (reference sequence). The CDR3 extends over 13 amino acids. V lost 5 bases, J lost 2 bases, and 10 bases lay in between. The CDR3 reads CASSRDGNYGYTF. CDR3 DNA: TGTGCCAGCAGTAGGGACGGAAACTATGGCTACACCTTC.